A single sample is the source of the 21 T cell receptor beta chains below, sequenced in a study of cytomegalovirus exposure and HLA in healthy donors. Use of 60 Vbeta and 13 Jbeta primers characterized the PCR. The table came from immunoSEQ multiplex PCR; TCRdb's copy has only in-frame clones and leaves some out. Counted here are over 90,000 clones, around 82% occurring once; the ten biggest clones make up around a tenth. The sample consisted of PBMCs. Receptor source: a young woman in good health and CMV-seropositive.

The chain recombines TRBV19 with TRBJ1-4; D possibly corresponds to TRBD1 (5 bases). Germline V CDR1 and CDR2: LNHDA, SQIVND (reference sequence). The CDR3 is 15 amino acids. Between the trimmed V and J ends, which lost 3 bases and 2 bases, there was a span of 10 bases. The DNA of the CDR3 is TGTGCCAGTAGTATTAAGGGGTGGACTAATGAAAAACTGTTTTTT. Its translation: CASSIKGWTNEKLFF.

There are a few counts of this clone. The rearrangement uses TRBV4-2 and TRBJ1-4; D is unclear. CDR1 LGHNA and CDR2 YNFKEQ come from the germline V gene. This CDR3 has 18 amino acids. V was clipped by 0 bases and J by 4 bases, with 18 bases between them. The CDR3 nucleotides read TGTGCCAGCAGCCAAGAAGGTGAGCGTCGGGGAATTAATGAAAAACTGTTTTTT. Amino acid sequence: CASSQEGERRGINEKLFF.

The gene calls are TRBV18 and TRBJ1-6; a possible D gene is TRBD1 (5 bases). The CDR3 runs 15 residues. CDR1 is KGHSH and CDR2 is LQKENI in the germline V gene. Trimming shortened V by 1 base and J by 9 bases, and 13 bases separated the two germline ends. The CDR3 protein is CASSPQERGGSPLHF. Written as DNA, the CDR3 is TGTGCCAGCTCACCACAGGAACGCGGGGGTTCACCCCTCCACTTT.

J is TRBJ2-5 and V is TRBV5-4, with 11 nucleotides matching TRBD2. CDR1 is SGHNT, CDR2 YYREEE, per germline (reference sequence). CDR3 length: 17 amino acids. The junction had 7 bases not matched to a gene; V was cut back by 0 bases and J by 3 bases. The CDR3 is CASSLDLAGGLKETQYF. The CDR3 DNA sequence: TGTGCCAGCAGCTTGGACCTAGCGGGGGGACTAAAAGAGACCCAGTACTTC.

The V and J genes are TRBV5-1 and TRBJ1-1; TRBD1 agrees at 9 bases. Germline-derived CDR1 and CDR2 are SGHRS and YFSETQ. The CDR3 extends over 14 amino acids. The ends lost 5 bases at V and 1 base at J; junction bases unmatched: 3. In DNA, the CDR3 is TGCGCCAGCAGAGGGGGACAGGGGAACACTGAAGCTTTCTTT. Translation gives CASRGGQGNTEAFF. The full variable domain, with the rest looked up from reference TRBV5-1 and TRBJ1-1, is KAGVTQTPRYLIKTRGQQVTLSCSPISGHRSVSWYQQTPGQGLQFLFEYFSETQRNKGNFPGRFSGRQFSNSRSEMNVSTLELGDSALYLCASRGGQGNTEAFFGQGTRLTVV.

V usage is TRBV6-5 and J usage is TRBJ2-3, with TRBD2 matching 7 bases. V shed 6 bases, J shed 4 bases, and the junction held 7 bases outside the gene matches. CDR3 length: 14 residues. The V gene's germline CDR1 is MNHEY and CDR2 SVGAGI. This CDR3 reads CASSRQRGPDTQYF. In DNA, the CDR3 is TGTGCCAGCAGCCGCCAGCGGGGCCCAGATACGCAGTATTTT.

V gene TRBV18 combines with J gene TRBJ1-1; 10 bases are shared with TRBD1. Germline CDR1 KGHSH, CDR2 LQKENI. The J segment lost 4 bases and the V segment lost 3 bases, leaving 11 bases of the junction unmatched. The CDR3 length is 17 residues. CDR3: CASSPRDRGSLFTEAFF. The CDR3 DNA sequence: TGTGCCAGCTCACCCCGGGACAGGGGCTCCCTCTTCACTGAAGCTTTCTTT.

This clone was found a few times. This chain links TRBV15 with TRBJ1-1; a possible D gene is TRBD1 (5 bases). This CDR3 spans 14 amino acids. From germline, CDR1 is LNHNV and CDR2 YYDKDF (reference sequence). The V and J ends lost 4 bases and 2 bases respectively, with 11 bases between them. In nucleotides, the CDR3 is TGTGCCACCAGCAAGGAGGGGCGCAACACTGAAGCTTTCTTT. It yields the protein CATSKEGRNTEAFF.

This clone appeared once. The V call is TRBV7-2, the J call TRBJ2-4; D is unresolved. CDR1 SGHTA and CDR2 FQGNSA come from the germline V gene. CDR3 length: 13 residues. V lost 3 bases and J 0 bases, leaving 3 bases between the germline ends. CDR3 in DNA: TGTGCCAGCAGCTTTAGAGCCAAAAACATTCAGTACTTC. As protein: CASSFRAKNIQYF.

The chain is built from TRBV11-3 and TRBJ2-1; 15 bases line up with TRBD2. J gave up 11 bases and V 5 bases, and 4 bases lay outside the gene matches. Germline CDR1 SGHNT, CDR2 YENEEA. The CDR3 spans 14 residues. CDR3 sequence: CASSRGLAGGKQFF. DNA for the CDR3: TGTGCCAGCAGCCGGGGACTAGCGGGGGGAAAGCAGTTCTTC.

This chain uses TRBV27 with TRBJ2-5, with 9 bases matching TRBD1. The CDR3 runs 15 residues. Germline V gives CDR1 MNHEY, CDR2 SMNVEV (reference sequence). Trimming at V came to 6 bases and at J to 5 bases, leaving 10 bases not matched to a gene. CDR3 sequence reads: CASSGDTGGRETQYF. CDR3 sequence (DNA): TGTGCCAGCAGCGGAGACACAGGGGGCAGGGAGACCCAGTACTTC.

This chain links TRBV11-2 with TRBJ1-4, with TRBD1 matching over 7 bases. The trim removed 1 base at V and 0 bases at J, leaving 2 bases unmatched. This CDR3 contains 16 residues. Germline assignment: CDR1 SGHAT and CDR2 FQNNGV. CDR3 sequence reads: CASSLAQGATNEKLFF. CDR3 DNA: TGTGCCAGCAGCTTAGCCCAGGGGGCAACTAATGAAAAACTGTTTTTT. Combining the CDR3 with reference TRBV11-2 and TRBJ1-4 gives the whole variable domain EAGVAQSPRYKIIEKRQSVAFWCNPISGHATLYWYQQILGQGPKLLIQFQNNGVVDDSQLPKDRFSAERLKGVDSTLKIQPAKLEDSAVYLCASSLAQGATNEKLFFGSGTQLSVL.

The chain uses TRBV6-5 and TRBJ2-5, with D perhaps matching TRBD2 (9 bases). The CDR3 is 16 residues long. Between the trimmed V and J ends, which lost 3 bases and 5 bases, there was a span of 19 bases. Germline CDR1 and CDR2: MNHEY and SVGAGI. The CDR3 bases are TGTGCCAGCAGTTATTCGACAGGGGCGGGAGGGGAGACCCAGTACTTC. This gives the protein CASSYSTGAGGETQYF.

The chain couples TRBV15 to TRBJ2-7; the D gene is possibly TRBD2 (5 bases). The CDR3 is made up of 17 amino acids. V lost 5 bases and J lost 4, with 24 bases in between. Germline lookup yields CDR1 LNHNV and CDR2 YYDKDF (reference sequence). CDR3 coding DNA: TGTGCCACCAGCCCATTGGAGAGGGCAGGCGTAGCATACGAGCAGTACTTC. Translating gives CATSPLERAGVAYEQYF. Filled out from reference TRBV15 and TRBJ2-7, the complete variable domain reads DAMVIQNPRYQVTQFGKPVTLSCSQTLNHNVMYWYQQKSSQAPKLLFHYYDKDFNNEADTPDNFQSRRPNTSFCFLDIRSPGLGDTAMYLCATSPLERAGVAYEQYFGPGTRLTVT.

This clone was seen only a few times. The chain combines TRBV23-1 with TRBJ1-5, with 8 bases matching TRBD1. TRBV23-1 is flagged as an ORF with uncertain function. The CDR3 spans 18 residues. The J segment lost 2 bases and the V segment lost 9 bases, leaving 18 bases of the junction unmatched. The CDR3 protein is CASYRGTAKRMRNQPQHF. In DNA form, the CDR3 reads TGCGCCAGTTACAGGGGGACAGCGAAACGTATGCGCAATCAGCCCCAGCATTTT.

For the CDR3, the DNA is TGTGCCAGCAGCGTAGAACTAGCGGTAAGCACAGATACGCAGTATTTT. Its protein product is CASSVELAVSTDTQYF. V usage is TRBV9 and J usage is TRBJ2-3; 8 bases agree with TRBD2. Trimming removed 0 bases from V and 0 bases from J; junction bases left unmatched: 3. This CDR3 is built from 16 residues. Germline values: CDR1 SGDLS, CDR2 YYNGEE. The variable domain in full, completed from reference TRBV9 and TRBJ2-3, reads DSGVTQTPKHLITATGQRVTLRCSPRSGDLSVYWYQQSLDQGLQFLIQYYNGEERAKGNILERFSAQQFPDLHSELNLSSLELGDSALYFCASSVELAVSTDTQYFGPGTRLTVL.

CDR3 region: CATSRHLGGNNEQFF. DNA for the CDR3: TGTGCCACCAGCAGGCACTTGGGGGGGAACAATGAGCAGTTCTTC. V and J are TRBV15 and TRBJ2-1; 7 positions agree with TRBD2. The CDR3 is 15 amino acids. The junction had 7 bases not matched to a gene; V was cut back by 3 bases and J by 5 bases. Germline-derived CDR1 and CDR2 are LNHNV and YYDKDF (reference sequence).

The chain employs TRBV2 and TRBJ2-3, with TRBD1 as a possible D gene (5 bases). V lost 6 bases to trimming and J lost 1 base, with 20 bases between them. CDR1 and CDR2 from the germline V gene are SNHLY and FYNNEI. This CDR3 has 17 amino acids. DNA of the CDR3: TGTGCCAGCAGACCCGGCCGGGCAGGGATGGGCACAGATACGCAGTATTTT. It translates to CASRPGRAGMGTDTQYF.

This chain connects TRBV6-1 to TRBJ1-1; no firm D call. The CDR3 is made up of 15 amino acids. Per germline, CDR1 MNHNS and CDR2 SASEGT. Trimming took 7 bases from V and 0 from J, leaving 15 bases between them. The CDR3 DNA sequence: TGTGCCAGCATCCCGGAGAGGCTTATGAACACTGAAGCTTTCTTT. It is translated as CASIPERLMNTEAFF.

There are a few counts of this clone. The chain recombines TRBV2 with TRBJ1-5; D gene unclear. The V and J ends lost 8 bases and 3 bases respectively, with 17 bases between them. The germline V gene encodes CDR1 SNHLY and CDR2 FYNNEI. The CDR3 covers 15 residues. CDR3 nucleotides: TGTGCCAGCTCCTCTCTGCGCGGGGACAATCAGCCCCAGCATTTT. This encodes CASSSLRGDNQPQHF.

This chain connects TRBV7-6 to TRBJ1-5; 9 positions agree with TRBD1. Looked up from germline, CDR1 is SGHVS and CDR2 is FNYEAQ. With V trimmed by 1 base and J by 4 bases, 2 bases remained unmatched. CDR3 length: 15 residues. As DNA, the CDR3 is TGTGCCAGCAGCTTAGGGACAGGGGTTAATCAGCCCCAGCATTTT. Translated, it gives CASSLGTGVNQPQHF.